This T cell receptor beta chain emerged from a study of OX40 agonist ivuxolimab in advanced cancers. Study background: Partial responses occurred in three patients (one hepatocellular carcinoma, two cutaneous melanoma). General study results and limits: Compared with CD4+, CD8+ T cells on average had more expanded clones. By week 6 at 0.1 to 3.0 mg/kg, blood CD4+ and CD8+ T cells had expanded clonally. Antigen targets of the expanded peripheral T cells went undetermined.

Germline CDR1 is SGHRS and CDR2 is YFSETQ. Trimming removed 0 bases at V and 6 bases at J, with 22 bases between. This CDR3 region has 18 residues. Concerning this clone: Antigen specificity is unknown.

Here immunoSEQ multiplex PCR was the method, and the copy in TCRdb shows in-frame clones only, minus some. In the table there are more than 25,000 clones, about 82% of which are singletons. This sample comprised CD4+ or CD8+ T cells sorted from blood, obtained in a trial of the OX40 agonist ivuxolimab. The J gene is TRBJ2-1, the V gene TRBV5-1; the D is unclear. The source is an adult with an advanced solid tumor such as melanoma, head and neck, liver or kidney cancer. The CDR3 nucleotides are TGCGCCAGCAGCTTGGGGTCCTTTCGATCCACCCTGGGCAATGAGCAGTTCTTC. Protein: CASSLGSFRSTLGNEQFF.